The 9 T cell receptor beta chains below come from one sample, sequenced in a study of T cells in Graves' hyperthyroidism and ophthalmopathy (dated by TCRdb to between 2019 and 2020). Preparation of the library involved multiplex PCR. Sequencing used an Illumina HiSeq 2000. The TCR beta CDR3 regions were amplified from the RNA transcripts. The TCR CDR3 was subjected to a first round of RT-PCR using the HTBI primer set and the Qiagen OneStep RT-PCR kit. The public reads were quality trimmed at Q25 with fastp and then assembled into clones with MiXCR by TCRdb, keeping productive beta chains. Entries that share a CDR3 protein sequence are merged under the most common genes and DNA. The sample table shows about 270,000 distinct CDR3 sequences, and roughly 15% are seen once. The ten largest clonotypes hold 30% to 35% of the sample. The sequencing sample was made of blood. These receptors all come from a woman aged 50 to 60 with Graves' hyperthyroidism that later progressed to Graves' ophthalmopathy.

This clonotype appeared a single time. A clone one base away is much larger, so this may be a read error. In DNA, the CDR3 is TGTGCCAGCAGTGGACTAGAAGGCTCCTACGAGCAGCACTTC. Its translation is CASSGLEGSYEQHF. The chain employs TRBV12-3 or TRBV12-4 and TRBJ2-7; TRBD2 aligns across 7 bases. The CDR3 has 14 residues.

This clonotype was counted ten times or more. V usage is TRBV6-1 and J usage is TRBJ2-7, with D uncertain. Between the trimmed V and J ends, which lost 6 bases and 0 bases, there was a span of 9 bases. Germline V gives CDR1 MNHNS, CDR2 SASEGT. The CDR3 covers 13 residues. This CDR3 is CASRRSPSYEQYF. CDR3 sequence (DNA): TGTGCCAGCAGGCGGAGCCCCTCCTACGAGCAGTACTTC.

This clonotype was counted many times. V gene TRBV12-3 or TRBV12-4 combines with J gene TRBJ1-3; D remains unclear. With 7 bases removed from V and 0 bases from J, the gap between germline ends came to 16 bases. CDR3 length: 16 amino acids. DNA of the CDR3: TGTGCCAGCACGGAACTTTCCTGGCTCTCTGGAAACACCATATATTTT. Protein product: CASTELSWLSGNTIYF.

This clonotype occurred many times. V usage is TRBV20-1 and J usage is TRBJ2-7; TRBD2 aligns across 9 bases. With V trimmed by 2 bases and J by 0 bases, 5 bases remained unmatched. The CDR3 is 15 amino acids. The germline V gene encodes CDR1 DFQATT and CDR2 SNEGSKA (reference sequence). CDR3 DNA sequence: TGCAGTGCTAGACTGATAGCGGGGGTCTCCTACGAGCAGTACTTC. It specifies CSARLIAGVSYEQYF.

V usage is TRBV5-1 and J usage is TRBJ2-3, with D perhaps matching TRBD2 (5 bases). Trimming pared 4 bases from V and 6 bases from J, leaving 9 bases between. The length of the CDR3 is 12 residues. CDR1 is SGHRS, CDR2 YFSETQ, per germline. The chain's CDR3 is CASSGEGDTQYF. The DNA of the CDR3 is TGCGCCAGCAGCGGTGAGGGTGATACGCAGTATTTT.

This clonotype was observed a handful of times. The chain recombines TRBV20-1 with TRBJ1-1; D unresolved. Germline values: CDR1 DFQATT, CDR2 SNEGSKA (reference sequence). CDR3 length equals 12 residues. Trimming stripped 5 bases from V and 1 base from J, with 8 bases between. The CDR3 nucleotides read TGCAGTGCTGGACCGAGGAACACTGAAGCTTTCTTT. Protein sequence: CSAGPRNTEAFF.

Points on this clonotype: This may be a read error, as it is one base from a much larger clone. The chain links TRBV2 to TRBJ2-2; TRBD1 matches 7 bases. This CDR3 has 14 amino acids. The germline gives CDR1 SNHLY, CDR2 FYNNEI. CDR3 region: CASRPGQNTGEPFF. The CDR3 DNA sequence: TGTGCCAGCAGGCCGGGACAGAACACCGGGGAGCCGTTTTTT.

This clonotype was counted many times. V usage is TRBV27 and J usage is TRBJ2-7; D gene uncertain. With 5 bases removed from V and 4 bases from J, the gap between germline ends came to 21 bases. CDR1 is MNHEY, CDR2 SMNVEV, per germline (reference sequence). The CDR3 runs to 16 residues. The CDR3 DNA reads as TGTGCCAGCAGTCCCCGTGGACCCCCTCTCATATACGAGCAGTACTTC. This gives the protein CASSPRGPPLIYEQYF.

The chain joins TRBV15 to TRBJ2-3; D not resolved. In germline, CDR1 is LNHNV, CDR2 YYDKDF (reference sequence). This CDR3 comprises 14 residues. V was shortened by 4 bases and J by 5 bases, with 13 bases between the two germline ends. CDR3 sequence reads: CATSMRRIQDTQYF. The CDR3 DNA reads TGTGCCACCAGCATGAGGCGGATCCAAGATACGCAGTATTTT.